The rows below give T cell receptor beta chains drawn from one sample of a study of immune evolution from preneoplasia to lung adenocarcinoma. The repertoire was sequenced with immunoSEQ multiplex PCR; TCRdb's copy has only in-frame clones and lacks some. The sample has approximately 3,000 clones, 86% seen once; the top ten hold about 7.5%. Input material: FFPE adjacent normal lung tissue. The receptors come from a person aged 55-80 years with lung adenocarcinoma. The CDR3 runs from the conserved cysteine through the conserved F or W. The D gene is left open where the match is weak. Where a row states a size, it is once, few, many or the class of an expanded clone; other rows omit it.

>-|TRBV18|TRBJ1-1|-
CASSPRTQTNTEAFF
TGTGCCAGCTCACCCAGGACCCAAACGAACACTGAAGCTTTCTTT
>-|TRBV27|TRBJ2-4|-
CASSLSDGTKNIQYF
TGTGCCAGCAGTTTATCGGACGGGACCAAAAACATTCAGTACTTC
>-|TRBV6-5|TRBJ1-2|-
CASSYEGTYGYTF
TGTGCCAGCAGTTACGAGGGAACCTATGGCTACACCTTC
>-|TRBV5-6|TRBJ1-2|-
CASSLGGANYGYTF
TGTGCCAGCAGCTTAGGGGGAGCTAACTATGGCTACACCTTC
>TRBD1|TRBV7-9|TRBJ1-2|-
CASSRTGESYTF
TGTGCCAGCAGCCGGACAGGGGAGAGCTACACCTTC
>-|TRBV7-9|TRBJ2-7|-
CASSPGNNEQYF
TGTGCCAGCAGCCCAGGAAATAACGAGCAGTACTTC
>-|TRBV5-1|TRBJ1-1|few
CASSLALGQGEAFF
TGCGCCAGCAGCTTGGCCCTTGGGCAGGGGGAAGCTTTCTTT
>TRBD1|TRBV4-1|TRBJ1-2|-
CASSPPTGIGTNYGYTF
TGCGCCAGCAGCCCCCCGACAGGGATAGGAACTAACTATGGCTACACCTTC
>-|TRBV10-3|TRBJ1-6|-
CAISQKGGDNSPLHF
TGTGCCATCAGCCAAAAAGGGGGGGATAATTCACCCCTCCACTTT
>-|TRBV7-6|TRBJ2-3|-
CASSFPPTDTQYF
TGTGCCAGCAGCTTTCCCCCAACAGATACGCAGTATTTT
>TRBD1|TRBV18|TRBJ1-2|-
CASSGAGTDPNYGYTF
TGTGCCAGCTCAGGAGCCGGGACAGACCCTAACTATGGCTACACCTTC
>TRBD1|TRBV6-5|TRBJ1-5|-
CASSYTTGSDQPQHF
TGTGCCAGCAGTTATACGACAGGGTCCGATCAGCCCCAGCATTTT
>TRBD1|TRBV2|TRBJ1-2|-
CASSKGTVGYTF
TGTGCCAGCAGTAAAGGGACAGTCGGCTACACCTTC
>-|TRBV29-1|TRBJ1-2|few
CSVDSRANGYTF
TGCAGCGTTGACTCCCGGGCTAATGGCTACACCTTC
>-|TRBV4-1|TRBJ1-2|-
CASSQDLGTSINTVYGYTF
TGCGCCAGCAGCCAAGACCTGGGGACCAGTATCAATACTGTTTATGGCTACACCTTC
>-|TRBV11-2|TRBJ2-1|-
CASSLDAGYWYEQFF
TGTGCCAGCAGCTTAGACGCAGGGTATTGGTATGAGCAGTTCTTC
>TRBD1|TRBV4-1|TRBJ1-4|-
CASRTGGFEKLFF
TGCGCCAGCAGGACAGGGGGCTTTGAAAAACTGTTTTTT
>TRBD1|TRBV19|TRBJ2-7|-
CASTPTGGFYEQYF
TGTGCCAGTACCCCTACAGGGGGCTTCTACGAGCAGTACTTC
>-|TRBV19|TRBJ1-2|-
CASSISVQQLYGYTF
TGTGCCAGTAGTATATCGGTACAGCAGCTCTATGGCTACACCTTC
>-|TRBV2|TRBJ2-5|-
CASGQNGETQYF
TGTGCCAGCGGGCAAAACGGAGAGACCCAGTACTTC
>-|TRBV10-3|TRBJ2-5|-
CASSWEGGETQYF
TGTGCCAGCAGTTGGGAGGGGGGGGAGACCCAGTACTTC
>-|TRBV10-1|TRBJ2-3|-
CASSDSGSQTDTQYF
TGCGCCAGCAGTGACTCCGGGAGCCAGACAGATACGCAGTATTTT
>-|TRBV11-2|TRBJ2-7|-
CASSWNYEQYF
TGTGCCAGCAGCTGGAACTACGAGCAGTACTTC
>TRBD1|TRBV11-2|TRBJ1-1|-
CASSLSTGVLRMNTEAFF
TGTGCCAGCAGCTTGTCAACAGGGGTCTTGCGGATGAACACTGAAGCTTTCTTT
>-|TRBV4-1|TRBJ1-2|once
CASSPIPGDYGYTF
TGCGCCAGCAGCCCTATACCCGGGGACTATGGCTACACCTTC
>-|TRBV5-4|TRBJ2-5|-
CASSSRGGRQETQYF
TGTGCCAGCAGCTCTAGGGGGGGGCGCCAAGAGACCCAGTACTTC
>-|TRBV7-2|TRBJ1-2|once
CASSLRQADYGYTF
TGTGCCAGCAGCTTAAGGCAGGCAGACTATGGCTACACCTTC
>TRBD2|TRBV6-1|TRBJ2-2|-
CASSETSGGAGELFF
TGTGCCAGCAGTGAGACTAGCGGGGGGGCCGGGGAGCTGTTTTTT
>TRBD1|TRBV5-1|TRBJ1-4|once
CASSLGGQGKGTNEKLFF
TGCGCCAGCAGCTTGGGTGGACAGGGGAAAGGGACTAATGAAAAACTGTTTTTT
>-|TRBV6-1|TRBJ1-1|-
CASSDRVTEAFF
TGTGCCAGCAGTGACAGGGTCACTGAAGCTTTCTTT
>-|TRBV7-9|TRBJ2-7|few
CASSPFGDEQYF
TGTGCCAGCAGCCCCTTCGGGGACGAGCAGTACTTC
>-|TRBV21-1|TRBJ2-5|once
CASSKISTSGGCETQYF
TGTGCCAGCAGCAAAATCTCGACTAGCGGGGGATGTGAGACCCAGTACTTC
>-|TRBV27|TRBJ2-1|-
CASSTTNGNEQFF
TGTGCCAGCAGCACCACTAACGGCAATGAGCAGTTCTTC
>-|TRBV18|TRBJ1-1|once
CASSGGRNTEAFF
TGTGCCAGCTCGGGGGGACGGAACACTGAAGCTTTCTTT
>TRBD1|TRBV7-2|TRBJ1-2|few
CASSQGAEGYTF
TGTGCCAGCAGTCAGGGGGCAGAAGGCTACACCTTC
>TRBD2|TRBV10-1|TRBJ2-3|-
CASRGLAASTDTQYF
TGCGCCAGCAGAGGACTAGCCGCTAGCACAGATACGCAGTATTTT
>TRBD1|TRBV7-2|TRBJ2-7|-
CASSPSTGNEQYF
TGTGCCAGCAGCCCGTCGACAGGGAACGAGCAGTACTTC
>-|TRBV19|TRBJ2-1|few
CASETGSSYNEQFF
TGTGCCAGTGAAACAGGGAGCTCCTACAATGAGCAGTTCTTC
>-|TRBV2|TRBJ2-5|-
CASSYGQETQYF
TGTGCCAGCAGTTATGGGCAAGAGACCCAGTACTTC
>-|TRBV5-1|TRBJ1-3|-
CASSLAESGNTIYF
TGCGCCAGCAGCTTGGCCGAGTCTGGAAACACCATATATTTT
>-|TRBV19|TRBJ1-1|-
CASSPWTSGTTEAFF
TGTGCCAGTAGCCCATGGACCTCCGGGACCACTGAAGCTTTCTTT
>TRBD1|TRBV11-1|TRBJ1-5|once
CASSLGQGSNQPQHF
TGTGCCAGCAGCTTAGGACAGGGGAGCAATCAGCCCCAGCATTTT
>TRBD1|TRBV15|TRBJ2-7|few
CATSRDWTGAENEQYF
TGTGCCACCAGCAGAGATTGGACAGGGGCCGAGAACGAGCAGTACTTC
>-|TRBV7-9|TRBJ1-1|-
CASSLVGVNTEAFF
TGTGCCAGCAGCTTAGTCGGAGTAAACACTGAAGCTTTCTTT
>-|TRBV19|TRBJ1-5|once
CASSIDRTRTVNQPQHF
TGTGCCAGTAGTATAGATCGAACACGGACAGTCAATCAGCCCCAGCATTTT
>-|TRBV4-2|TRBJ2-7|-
CASSGGFSYEQYF
TGTGCCAGCAGCGGGGGGTTCTCCTACGAGCAGTACTTC